This T cell receptor (beta chain) was captured in a study of T cells in Graves' hyperthyroidism and ophthalmopathy. General study findings and limits: Ophthalmopathy could be told apart from stable hyperthyroidism with a 13 V-J model.

In germline, CDR1 is SGHTA, CDR2 FQGNSA. V was shortened by 1 base and J by 1 base, with 13 bases between the two germline ends. The CDR3 length is 16 residues. Amplified regions were TCR beta CDR3 sequences from RNA transcripts. The HTBI primer set drove a first-round RT-PCR of the TCR CDR3. TCRdb re-called the multiplex PCR reads through MiXCR, storing one row per CDR3 protein. The sample holds 500,000 to 650,000 distinct CDR3 sequences, 46% seen once. About this clonotype: As yet, its antigen is unknown.

The sequence was obtained from an adult woman with Graves' disease, either hyperthyroidism or ophthalmopathy (not recorded which). The sequencing input was peripheral blood or thyroid tissue (not recorded which). The rearrangement links TRBV7-2 to TRBJ1-1; unclear D gene. CDR3 in amino acids: CASSLDRQVSNTEAFF. The CDR3 bases are TGTGCCAGCAGCTTAGACCGCCAGGTATCGAACACTGAAGCTTTCTTT.